One T cell receptor beta chain is described in this entry. The sample carries other DNA sequences with the same CDR3. These data are taken from a study of blood T cell repertoires in COVID-19. Overall study context: Sites across the United States, Italy and Spain contributed samples from acute and convalescent COVID-19.

Using immunoSEQ multiplex PCR, the repertoire was profiled, and TCRdb retains in-frame clones only, with some absent. The repertoire includes about 300,000 clones, about nine tenths of them detected once, and about 9.4% sits in the top ten. This CDR3 is 14 amino acids long. Per the germline V gene, CDR1 is MNHEY and CDR2 is SMNVEV (reference sequence). V was pared by 5 bases and J by 7 bases, with 5 bases of the junction left unmatched. Recovered status applied to Cohort 3 donors who had two consecutive negative PCRs. It also applied to those with clearance or with symptom resolution. The J gene is TRBJ1-6, the V gene TRBV27; TRBD1 agrees at 7 bases. Sequenced input: PBMCs or T cells enriched from blood (not recorded which). The sequence was obtained from a woman younger than 30 who had recovered from COVID-19. This chain's CDR3 is CASSPGTANSPLHF. For the CDR3, the DNA is TGTGCCAGCAGTCCGGGGACAGCGAATTCACCCCTCCACTTT.